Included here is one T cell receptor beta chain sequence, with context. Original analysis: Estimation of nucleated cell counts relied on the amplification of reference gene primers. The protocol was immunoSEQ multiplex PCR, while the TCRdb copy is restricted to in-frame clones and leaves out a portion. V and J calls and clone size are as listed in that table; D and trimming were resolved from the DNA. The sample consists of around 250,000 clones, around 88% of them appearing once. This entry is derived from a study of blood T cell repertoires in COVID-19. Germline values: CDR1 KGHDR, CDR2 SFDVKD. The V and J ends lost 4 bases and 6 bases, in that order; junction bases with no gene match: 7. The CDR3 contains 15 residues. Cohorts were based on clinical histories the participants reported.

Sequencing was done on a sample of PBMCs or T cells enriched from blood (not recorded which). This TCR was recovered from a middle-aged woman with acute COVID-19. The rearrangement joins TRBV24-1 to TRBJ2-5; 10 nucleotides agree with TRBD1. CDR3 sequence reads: CATSEPGQGYQTQYF. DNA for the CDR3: TGTGCCACCAGTGAGCCGGGACAGGGGTATCAGACCCAGTACTTC.